This T cell receptor beta chain is drawn from a study of T cell repertoires in cytomegalovirus infection. Study at large: It can be stated that public TCR beta signatures indicated CMV infection as well as a matching HLA type.

Germline V gives CDR1 MNHEY, CDR2 SVGEGT. The CDR3 has 15 residues. The junction had 4 bases not matched to a gene; V was cut back by 2 bases and J by 5 bases. TCRdb used MiXCR to reprocess the reads, holding one entry per CDR3 protein. The repertoire holds 300,000 to 400,000 distinct CDR3 sequences, with more than 9% as singletons. The receptor was isolated from a human donor in good health (CMV status not recorded). Some clones in this sample may be carry-over from other donors' samples. The chain couples TRBV6-2 or TRBV6-3 to TRBJ2-7; 12 bases line up with TRBD1. Material: PBMCs. The CDR3 region is CASSYMGQGADEQYF. The CDR3 DNA follows: TGTGCCAGCAGTTACATGGGACAGGGGGCCGACGAGCAGTACTTC.